The present TCR beta chain was sequenced within a study of cytomegalovirus exposure and HLA in healthy donors. Germline CDR1 reads GTSNPN; CDR2 reads SVGIG (reference sequence). The CDR3 consists of 13 residues. Trimming left V 2 bases short and J 3 bases short, with 11 bases between. PCR used 60 Vbeta primers and 13 Jbeta primers. Assay used: immunoSEQ multiplex PCR; TCRdb lists only in-frame clones, some missing. The sample has about 140,000 clones, approximately 80% seen once; the top ten hold roughly 4%. Sequencing was performed on PBMCs. This chain uses TRBV30 with TRBJ2-7; the D gene is possibly TRBD1 (5 bases). The receptor was derived from a man aged 35-49 years in good health and CMV-seropositive. DNA of the CDR3: TGTGCCTGGAGTAAAGGGGCCGGCTACGAGCAGTACTTC. Its translation: CAWSKGAGYEQYF.